A single sample gave rise to the 17 T cell receptor beta chains below, sequenced in a study of cytomegalovirus exposure and HLA in healthy donors. Sequenced by immunoSEQ multiplex PCR; TCRdb stores in-frame clones only, minus some. The table has about 130,000 clones, roughly nine tenths seen once. What was sequenced was PBMCs. These TCRs come from a woman aged 18-29 years in good health and CMV-seropositive.

This clone was counted a single time. Other DNA sequences in this sample translate to the same CDR3. This sequence joins TRBV19 and TRBJ1-5, with 11 bases matching TRBD1. Germline CDR1 and CDR2: LNHDA and SQIVND (reference sequence). Trimming cost V 6 bases and J 7 bases; bases outside gene matches: 5. CDR3 length: 14 amino acids. CDR3 bases: TGTGCCAGTAGCTTAGGACAGGGGGCACAGCCCCAGCATTTT. Residues: CASSLGQGAQPQHF.

This chain connects TRBV5-5 to TRBJ2-4; TRBD1 matches at 11 bases. Germline V lookup: CDR1 SGHKS, CDR2 YYEKEE (reference sequence). The V segment lost 1 base and the J segment 2 bases; nucleotides outside the gene matches: 5. The CDR3 is made up of 17 amino acids. CDR3 loop: CASSLSGTGGSKNIQYF. The CDR3 DNA is TGTGCCAGCAGCTTGAGTGGGACAGGGGGGTCCAAAAACATTCAGTACTTC. Full variable domain (remainder filled in from reference TRBV5-5 and TRBJ2-4): DAGVTQSPTHLIKTRGQQVTLRCSPISGHKSVSWYQQVLGQGPQFIFQYYEKEERGRGNFPDRFSARQFPNYSSELNVNALLLGDSALYLCASSLSGTGGSKNIQYFGAGTRLSVL.

This chain connects TRBV6-5 to TRBJ2-5; 12 positions agree with TRBD2. Trimming at V came to 7 bases and at J to 1 base, leaving 4 bases not matched to a gene. Germline CDR1 is MNHEY and CDR2 is SVGAGI. The CDR3 is 15 residues long. CDR3 DNA: TGTGCCAGCAAGGCACTAGCGGGGGGCCAAGAGACCCAGTACTTC. Translation gives CASKALAGGQETQYF.

The V gene is TRBV27, the J gene TRBJ1-3; TRBD1 agrees at 7 bases. Germline assignment: CDR1 MNHEY and CDR2 SMNVEV (reference sequence). Losses at the gene ends were 6 bases for V and 0 bases for J; bases not matched to a gene: 8. The length of the CDR3 is 16 residues. Written as DNA, the CDR3 is TGTGCCAGCAGCTCTCTGCAGGGGGGCTCTGGAAACACCATATATTTT. Amino acid sequence: CASSSLQGGSGNTIYF.

This clone was counted once. The chain couples TRBV6-1 to TRBJ1-1; a possible D gene is TRBD1 (5 bases). V dropped 1 base and J dropped 1 base, with 10 bases sitting between them. Germline V lookup: CDR1 MNHNS, CDR2 SASEGT. This CDR3 comprises 15 residues. As DNA, the CDR3 is TGTGCCAGCAGTGAAGGGTTCGGGGGGAACACTGAAGCTTTCTTT. It translates to CASSEGFGGNTEAFF.

Only a few counts were recorded for this clone. The chain recombines TRBV7-2 with TRBJ1-1; D remains unclear. Trimming took 1 base from V and 4 from J, leaving 13 bases between them. CDR1 and CDR2 (germline): SGHTA, FQGNSA. This CDR3 comprises 15 residues. In DNA, the CDR3 is TGTGCCAGCAGCTTAGGCACGGGTATAAGCACTGAAGCTTTCTTT. It yields the protein CASSLGTGISTEAFF.

This chain links TRBV5-1 with TRBJ1-1; possibly TRBD1 for D (5 bases). Trimming left V 1 base short and J 5 bases short, with 21 bases between. This CDR3 comprises 17 residues. From germline, CDR1 is SGHRS and CDR2 YFSETQ. CDR3 in DNA: TGCGCCAGCAGCTTGTTGGGTGCGGGACTCCAAAATACTGAAGCTTTCTTT. This encodes CASSLLGAGLQNTEAFF.

In this sample, this clone turned up once. V is TRBV11-2 and J is TRBJ2-3, with D perhaps matching TRBD1 (6 bases). CDR3 length: 16 amino acids. The V and J ends lost 4 bases and 4 bases respectively, with 18 bases between them. Per the germline V gene, CDR1 is SGHAT and CDR2 is FQNNGV. CDR3 sequence reads: CASSSTPGVGADTQYF. DNA for the CDR3: TGTGCCAGCAGCTCGACGCCAGGGGTAGGGGCAGATACGCAGTATTTT.

The chain's CDR3 is CASSFGGFSYNEQFF. In nucleotides, the CDR3 is TGTGCCAGCAGTTTTGGAGGCTTCTCCTACAATGAGCAGTTCTTC. V gene TRBV27 combines with J gene TRBJ2-1; possibly TRBD2 for D (5 bases). V lost 3 bases, J lost 0 bases, and 9 bases lay in between. The germline gives CDR1 MNHEY, CDR2 SMNVEV (reference sequence). The CDR3 loop spans 15 amino acids.

This chain uses TRBV27 with TRBJ2-2, with TRBD1 identical over 7 bases. The CDR3 contains 17 residues. V shed 2 bases and J 5 bases; nucleotides not matched to a gene: 11. Germline-derived CDR1 and CDR2 are MNHEY and SMNVEV (reference sequence). The CDR3 sequence: CASSLGQGGAGTGELFF. The CDR3 nucleotides are TGTGCCAGCAGTTTAGGCCAAGGGGGCGCAGGGACCGGGGAGCTGTTTTTT.

V usage is TRBV7-7 and J usage is TRBJ1-1; 7 bases agree with TRBD1. V shed 1 base and J 5 bases; nucleotides not matched to a gene: 7. CDR1 is SSHAT, CDR2 FNYEAQ, per germline (reference sequence). This CDR3 is built from 15 residues. The CDR3 loop is CASSLEDRERTEAFF. CDR3 coding DNA: TGTGCCAGCAGCTTAGAAGACAGGGAACGAACTGAAGCTTTCTTT.

The V and J genes are TRBV9 and TRBJ2-2; TRBD1 is a possible D gene (6 bases). Germline CDR1 SGDLS, CDR2 YYNGEE. Trimming left V 3 bases short and J 2 bases short, with 14 bases between. This CDR3 contains 16 residues. CDR3 sequence: CASSGSGARNTGELFF. As DNA, the CDR3 is TGTGCCAGCAGCGGATCAGGGGCGCGAAACACCGGGGAGCTGTTTTTT.

The rearrangement joins TRBV19 to TRBJ2-5; D possibly corresponds to TRBD1 (6 bases). This CDR3 is 13 amino acids long. CDR1 and CDR2 from the germline V gene are LNHDA and SQIVND (reference sequence). V was pared by 3 bases and J by 3 bases, with 8 bases between. The CDR3 DNA is TGTGCCAGTAGTATCCAGGGGAAAGAGACCCAGTACTTC. Its translation is CASSIQGKETQYF.

The CDR3 is CAISDPDRANFGYTF. The CDR3 DNA follows: TGTGCCATCAGTGATCCGGACAGGGCGAATTTTGGCTACACCTTC. The rearrangement uses TRBV10-3 and TRBJ1-2, with 8 bases lining up with TRBD1. The CDR3 runs 15 residues. V was clipped by 3 bases and J by 7 bases; unmatched bases: 10. Germline CDR1 ENHRY, CDR2 SYGVKD.

V is TRBV5-1 and J is TRBJ2-5; D possibly corresponds to TRBD1 (5 bases). V was shortened by 4 bases and J by 5 bases, with 15 bases between the two germline ends. CDR1 SGHRS and CDR2 YFSETQ come from the germline V gene. The CDR3 contains 14 residues. CDR3 nucleotides: TGCGCCAGCAGCCCAGGGTCCCTGGGGGAGACCCAGTACTTC. Protein: CASSPGSLGETQYF.

J is TRBJ2-7 and V is TRBV18; tentatively, D is TRBD2 (6 bases). The CDR3 is 13 amino acids. Germline CDR1 is KGHSH and CDR2 is LQKENI. Trimming pared 5 bases from V and 7 bases from J, leaving 15 bases between. CDR3 protein: CASSRGTPPEQYF. CDR3 nucleotides: TGTGCCAGCTCAAGAGGGACTCCCCCTGAGCAGTACTTC. The full variable domain, completed using reference TRBV18 and TRBJ2-7, is NAGVMQNPRHLVRRRGQEARLRCSPMKGHSHVYWYRQLPEEGLKFMVYLQKENIIDESGMPKERFSAEFPKEGPSILRIQQVVRGDSAAYFCASSRGTPPEQYFGPGTRLTVT.

The CDR3 spells CASSLVRGGGYEQYF. DNA of the CDR3: TGTGCCAGCAGCTTGGTTCGGGGGGGCGGCTACGAGCAGTACTTC. The chain carries TRBV5-6 and TRBJ2-7, with TRBD2 matching over 8 bases. There are 15 residues in the CDR3. Germline V lookup: CDR1 SGHDT, CDR2 YYEEEE. Trimming removed 0 bases from V and 3 bases from J; junction bases left unmatched: 5.